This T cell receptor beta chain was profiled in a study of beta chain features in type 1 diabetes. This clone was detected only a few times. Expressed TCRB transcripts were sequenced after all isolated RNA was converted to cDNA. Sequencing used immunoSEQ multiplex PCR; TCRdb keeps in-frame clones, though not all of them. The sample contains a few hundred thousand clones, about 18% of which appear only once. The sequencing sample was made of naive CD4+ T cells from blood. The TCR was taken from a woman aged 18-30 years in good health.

CDR3 in DNA: TGCGCCAGCAGCAGGAATAGCGGCAATGAGCAGTTCTTC. Translated: CASSRNSGNEQFF. The chain employs TRBV5-1 and TRBJ2-1; D is possibly TRBD2 (6 bases). CDR1 and CDR2 (germline): SGHRS, YFSETQ. There are 13 residues in the CDR3. V shed 4 bases and J shed 6 bases, with 11 bases lying between them.